What follows are 18 T cell receptor beta chains derived from one specimen sequenced in a study of CD8+CD57+ T cells in acquired aplastic anemia. TCR beta VDJ and CDR3 profiles were obtained from a genomic DNA template. TCRdb ran MiXCR on the reads and lists one entry per CDR3 protein. The sample has under 350,000 distinct CDR3 sequences, under 65% seen once; the top ten hold 1% to 1.5%. Whoever was chosen for sequencing had shown CD8+CD57+ cell expansion by flow cytometry. Sequenced: sorted CD4+, CD8+, or CD8+CD57+ T cells (not recorded which) from PBMCs. These receptors originate from a human donor with aplastic anemia.

This clonotype was seen a handful of times. The chain is built from TRBV15 and TRBJ1-2; D not resolved. From germline, CDR1 is LNHNV and CDR2 YYDKDF (reference sequence). The ends were cut back, 0 bases at V and 2 bases at J, with 4 bases in the middle. The CDR3 length is 13 residues. The chain's CDR3 is CATSRDPNYGYTF. The CDR3 region has the DNA TGTGCCACCAGCAGAGATCCCAACTATGGCTACACCTTC.

This clonotype turned up a few times. V is TRBV20-1 and J is TRBJ1-2; weak D call: TRBD1 (6 bases). Trimming stripped 4 bases from V and 4 bases from J, with 13 bases between. This CDR3 is 13 amino acids long. Germline CDR1 is DFQATT and CDR2 is SNEGSKA (reference sequence). Written as DNA, the CDR3 is TGCAGTGCTAAGGGAGGGGGGATCTATGGCTACACCTTC. Its translation: CSAKGGGIYGYTF.

This chain links TRBV5-1 with TRBJ1-4, with D unclear. The ends were cut back, 4 bases at V and 3 bases at J, with 7 bases in the middle. Germline lookup yields CDR1 SGHRS and CDR2 YFSETQ. The CDR3 is made up of 13 amino acids. Here the CDR3 DNA reads TGCGCCAGCAGCGTGCAATCTAATGAAAAACTGTTTTTT. It codes for CASSVQSNEKLFF.

The J gene is TRBJ1-1, the V gene TRBV7-2; D not resolved. The CDR3 runs to 14 residues. Trimming cost V 5 bases and J 7 bases, with 17 bases left between them. Germline V gene lookup returns CDR1 SGHTA and CDR2 FQGNSA. Here the CDR3 reads CASSRDRPDGEAFF. CDR3 bases: TGTGCCAGCAGCAGGGATAGACCTGACGGTGAAGCTTTCTTT. Complete variable domain (other parts from reference TRBV7-2 and TRBJ1-1): GAGVSQSPSNKVTEKGKDVELRCDPISGHTALYWYRQSLGQGLEFLIYFQGNSAPDKSGLPSDRFSAERTGGSVSTLTIQRTQQEDSAVYLCASSRDRPDGEAFFGQGTRLTVV.

The rearrangement links TRBV20-1 to TRBJ2-5, with 9 bases matching TRBD1. Germline-derived CDR1 and CDR2 are DFQATT and SNEGSKA (reference sequence). V shed 3 bases and J 3 bases; nucleotides not matched to a gene: 8. The CDR3 contains 15 residues. The CDR3 coding sequence is TGCAGTGCTAGGTTCCGTGGGACAGGGAAAGAGACCCAGTACTTC. This codes for CSARFRGTGKETQYF.

This clonotype came up many times. The chain recombines TRBV7-7 with TRBJ2-3; perhaps TRBD2 as D (7 bases). This CDR3 spans 16 amino acids. Trimming removed 2 bases from V and 2 bases from J, with 14 bases in between. Germline CDR1 is SSHAT and CDR2 is FNYEAQ (reference sequence). CDR3 sequence: CASSLSSGGNTDTQYF. CDR3 DNA sequence: TGTGCCAGCAGCTTAAGTTCGGGGGGCAACACAGATACGCAGTATTTT.

The chain recombines TRBV3-1 with TRBJ1-1; D not resolved. Per the germline V gene, CDR1 is LGHDT and CDR2 is YNNKEL (reference sequence). This CDR3 region has 12 residues. The V gene lost 0 bases and the J gene lost 4 bases, with 3 bases spanning the gap. As DNA, the CDR3 is TGTGCCAGCAGCCAAGAGGTCACTGAAGCTTTCTTT. It codes for CASSQEVTEAFF. Filled out from reference TRBV3-1 and TRBJ1-1, the complete variable domain reads DTAVSQTPKYLVTQMGNDKSIKCEQNLGHDTMYWYKQDSKKFLKIMFSYNNKELIINETVPNRFSPKSPDKAHLNLHINSLELGDSAVYFCASSQEVTEAFFGQGTRLTVV.

This clonotype was observed at least ten times. The rearrangement joins TRBV5-1 to TRBJ2-7, with 7 bases lining up with TRBD1. The CDR3 consists of 15 residues. Germline loops: CDR1 SGHRS, CDR2 YFSETQ. The trim removed 4 bases at V and 2 bases at J, leaving 9 bases unmatched. CDR3 sequence: CASSPNVGTAYEQYF. The CDR3 DNA follows: TGCGCCAGCAGCCCCAATGTGGGGACAGCCTACGAGCAGTACTTC.

This chain links TRBV7-9 with TRBJ1-4; D is possibly TRBD1 (6 bases). CDR3 length equals 12 residues. Trimming cost V 4 bases and J 8 bases, with 8 bases left between them. Germline loops: CDR1 SEHNR, CDR2 FQNEAQ (reference sequence). The CDR3, as DNA: TGTGCCAGCAGCTCGGACAGAGAAAAACTGTTTTTT. This encodes CASSSDREKLFF.

This clonotype was seen only a few times. The rearrangement links TRBV7-2 to TRBJ2-3; D gene uncertain. CDR1 SGHTA and CDR2 FQGNSA come from the germline V gene. Trimming left V 1 base short and J 1 base short, with 9 bases between. The length of the CDR3 is 15 residues. Written as DNA, the CDR3 is TGTGCCAGCAGCTTAGGAGTGGTAGGCACAGATACGCAGTATTTT. Its protein product is CASSLGVVGTDTQYF.

The V and J genes are TRBV7-9 and TRBJ2-5; D possibly corresponds to TRBD2 (6 bases). Trimming left V 4 bases short and J 6 bases short, with 15 bases between. From germline, CDR1 is SEHNR and CDR2 FQNEAQ (reference sequence). CDR3 length: 14 residues. DNA for the CDR3: TGTGCCAGCAGCTGGAACGGGAGCCCCAAGACCCAGTACTTC. The encoded protein is CASSWNGSPKTQYF.

This clonotype has ten or more counts. Here the CDR3 DNA reads TGTGCCACCAGCAGAGGGACAGTACGCGAGCAGTACTTC. Protein product: CATSRGTVREQYF. The V gene is TRBV15, the J gene TRBJ2-7; a possible D gene is TRBD1 (6 bases). The V gene lost 1 base and the J gene lost 6 bases, with 10 bases spanning the gap. Germline CDR1 LNHNV, CDR2 YYDKDF (reference sequence). This CDR3 spans 13 amino acids.

The genes are TRBV10-1 and TRBJ2-5; D unclear. Trimming took off 3 bases at V and 5 bases at J, with 7 bases between the two ends. The CDR3 is 12 residues long. Germline V gene sequence: CDR1 WNHNN, CDR2 SYGVQD (reference sequence). The CDR3 loop reads CASSDDVETQYF. CDR3 nucleotide sequence: TGCGCCAGCAGTGATGACGTGGAGACCCAGTACTTC.

The gene calls are TRBV25-1 and TRBJ1-6; unclear D gene. The CDR3 runs 15 residues. Germline lookup yields CDR1 MGHDK and CDR2 SYGVNS. Between the trimmed V and J ends, which lost 1 base and 7 bases, there was a span of 11 bases. As DNA, the CDR3 is TGTGCCAGCAGTGAATGGGCTCTTCTAAATTCACCCCTCCACTTT. It codes for CASSEWALLNSPLHF.

This sequence joins TRBV10-3 and TRBJ2-7, with 7 nucleotides matching TRBD2. This CDR3 is 15 amino acids long. The trim removed 4 bases at V and 5 bases at J, leaving 11 bases unmatched. In germline, CDR1 is ENHRY, CDR2 SYGVKD. CDR3 residues: CAISGGVPGRDEQYF. The CDR3 nucleotides read TGTGCCATCAGTGGGGGTGTCCCGGGGAGGGACGAGCAGTACTTC.

CDR3 residues: CASRKDRSNTGELFF. CDR3 in DNA: TGTGCCAGCAGGAAAGACAGGTCGAACACCGGGGAGCTGTTTTTT. This chain joins TRBV2 and TRBJ2-2, with D perhaps matching TRBD1 (6 bases). Germline lookup yields CDR1 SNHLY and CDR2 FYNNEI. This CDR3 comprises 15 residues. The V gene lost 6 bases and the J gene lost 0 bases, with 11 bases spanning the gap. Full variable domain (remainder filled in from reference TRBV2 and TRBJ2-2): EPEVTQTPSHQVTQMGQEVILRCVPISNHLYFYWYRQILGQKVEFLVSFYNNEISEKSEIFDDQFSVERPDGSNFTLKIRSTKLEDSAMYFCASRKDRSNTGELFFGEGSRLTVL.

This clonotype was picked up one time. The junction departs from germline at one end; a sequencing error may be responsible. V usage is TRBV5-1 and J usage is TRBJ2-5; tentatively, D is TRBD2 (5 bases). The CDR3 contains 14 residues. Germline-derived CDR1 and CDR2 are SGHRS and YFSETQ. As DNA, the CDR3 is TGCGCCAGCAGCTTAGCGGTACTCCAAGAGACCCAGTGCTTC. It translates to CASSLAVLQETQCF.

This clonotype was counted at least ten times. V gene TRBV5-4 combines with J gene TRBJ1-6; D remains ambiguous. The CDR3 runs 18 residues. Trimming stripped 0 bases from V and 0 bases from J, with 13 bases between. Germline V gives CDR1 SGHNT, CDR2 YYREEE (reference sequence). This CDR3 reads CASSLVGYSGSYNSPLHF. The CDR3 DNA reads TGTGCCAGCAGCTTGGTGGGTTATAGTGGCTCCTATAATTCACCCCTCCACTTT.